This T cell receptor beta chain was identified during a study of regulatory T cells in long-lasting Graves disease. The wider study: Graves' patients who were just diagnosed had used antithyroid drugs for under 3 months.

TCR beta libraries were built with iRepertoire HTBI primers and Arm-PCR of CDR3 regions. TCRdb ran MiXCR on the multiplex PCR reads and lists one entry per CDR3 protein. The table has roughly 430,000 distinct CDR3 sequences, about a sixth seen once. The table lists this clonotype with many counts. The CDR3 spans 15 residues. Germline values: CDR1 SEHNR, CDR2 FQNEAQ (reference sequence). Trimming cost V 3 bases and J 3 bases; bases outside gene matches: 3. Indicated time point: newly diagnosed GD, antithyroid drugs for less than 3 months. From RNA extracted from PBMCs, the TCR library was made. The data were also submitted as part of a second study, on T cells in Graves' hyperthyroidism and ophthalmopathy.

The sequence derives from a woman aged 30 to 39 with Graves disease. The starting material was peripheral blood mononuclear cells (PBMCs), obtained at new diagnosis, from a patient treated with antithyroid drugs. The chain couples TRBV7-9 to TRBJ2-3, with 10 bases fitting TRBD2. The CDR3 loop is CASSLSGRGTDTQYF. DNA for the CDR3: TGTGCCAGCAGCTTGAGCGGGAGGGGAACAGATACGCAGTATTTT.